Below are 6 T cell receptor beta chains sequenced from a single sample in a study of blood T cell repertoires in COVID-19. Data came from immunoSEQ multiplex PCR; TCRdb stores just in-frame clones and leaves some out. The sample holds about 190,000 clones, about 80% seen once. The sample was peripheral blood. These receptors all come from a man aged 55 to 70 with acute or convalescent COVID-19.

This sequence joins TRBV5-1 and TRBJ2-3; TRBD2 matches at 11 bases. The trim removed 3 bases at V and 0 bases at J, leaving 3 bases unmatched. The germline gives CDR1 SGHRS, CDR2 YFSETQ. The CDR3 consists of 16 residues. The CDR3 loop is CASSSGLAESTDTQYF. The DNA for the CDR3 is TGCGCCAGCAGCTCGGGACTAGCGGAGAGCACAGATACGCAGTATTTT.

This chain connects TRBV4-1 to TRBJ2-3; possibly TRBD2 for D (6 bases). CDR3 length equals 15 residues. Germline loops: CDR1 MGHRA, CDR2 YSYEKL. The germline V and J ends were trimmed by 0 bases and 3 bases, with 10 bases remaining between them. Here the CDR3 reads CASSQEPGVTDTQYF. CDR3 DNA: TGCGCCAGCAGCCAAGAACCGGGAGTGACAGATACGCAGTATTTT.

The CDR3, as DNA: TGTGCCAGCAGCCCCACAAACTACGAGCAGTACTTC. It specifies CASSPTNYEQYF. The chain has TRBV7-8 and TRBJ2-7; D is uncertain. Germline V gene sequence: CDR1 SGHVS, CDR2 FQNEAQ. V lost 5 bases, J lost 3 bases, and 8 bases lay in between. This CDR3 has 12 residues.

This chain connects TRBV6-1 to TRBJ2-3; 8 nucleotides align to TRBD2. With V trimmed by 1 base and J by 6 bases, 9 bases remained unmatched. Per germline, CDR1 MNHNS and CDR2 SASEGT. The CDR3 has 16 residues. The CDR3 here is CASSEGARGDLDTQYF. In DNA form, the CDR3 reads TGTGCCAGCAGTGAAGGCGCGCGGGGGGATTTGGATACGCAGTATTTT.

The rearrangement joins TRBV30 to TRBJ1-3; D not certain. V shed 3 bases and J shed 0 bases, with 15 bases lying between them. The CDR3 sequence is 16 residues long. Germline V gives CDR1 GTSNPN, CDR2 SVGIG (reference sequence). CDR3 sequence (DNA): TGTGCCTGGAGACCTAGAGCCAGCACCTCTGGAAACACCATATATTTT. Encoded protein: CAWRPRASTSGNTIYF.

The V call is TRBV2, the J call TRBJ2-1, with 8 positions matching TRBD1. CDR1 is SNHLY and CDR2 is FYNNEI in the germline V gene. CDR3 length equals 16 residues. J was trimmed by 0 bases and V by 4 bases; bases with no gene match: 5. The CDR3 DNA sequence: TGTGCCAGCAGTGGAGGACAGGGACCCTCCTACAATGAGCAGTTCTTC. It translates to CASSGGQGPSYNEQFF. The full variable domain, in which reference TRBV2 and TRBJ2-1 provide the parts outside the CDR3, is EPEVTQTPSHQVTQMGQEVILRCVPISNHLYFYWYRQILGQKVEFLVSFYNNEISEKSEIFDDQFSVERPDGSNFTLKIRSTKLEDSAMYFCASSGGQGPSYNEQFFGPGTRLTVL.